Each of the 18 T cell receptor beta chains below was sequenced from the same sample in a study of T cell responses to AZD1222 COVID-19 vaccine. Assay used: immunoSEQ multiplex PCR; TCRdb lists only in-frame clones, some missing. This sample has roughly 93,000 clones, with 80% to 90% found just once. The material was peripheral blood, obtained on day 0 of AZD1222 vaccination. The receptors were gathered from an adult in good health.

V usage is TRBV7-2 and J usage is TRBJ1-5; maybe TRBD1 (6 bases). Germline V gene sequence: CDR1 SGHTA, CDR2 FQGNSA. The CDR3 sequence is 15 residues long. V was cut by 5 bases and J by 6 bases, with 17 bases left in between. The DNA for the CDR3 is TGTGCCAGCAGCCCGCCAGGCGGGGGCAGTCAGCCCCAGCATTTT. It yields the protein CASSPPGGGSQPQHF.

This chain links TRBV28 with TRBJ1-1; D gene ambiguous. Germline lookup yields CDR1 MDHEN and CDR2 SYDVKM. Trimming left V 3 bases short and J 4 bases short, with 6 bases between. There are 12 residues in the CDR3. CDR3 loop: CASSFWGTEAFF. CDR3 bases: TGTGCCAGCAGTTTCTGGGGCACTGAAGCTTTCTTT.

The chain joins TRBV5-5 to TRBJ1-3; no firm D call. This CDR3 comprises 14 residues. Germline CDR1 SGHKS, CDR2 YYEKEE (reference sequence). Trimming left V 0 bases short and J 4 bases short, with 8 bases between. Here the CDR3 DNA reads TGTGCCAGCAGCTTGGCGGACGGGGGAAACACCATATATTTT. It yields the protein CASSLADGGNTIYF.

V and J are TRBV18 and TRBJ2-3, with TRBD1 identical over 9 bases. J was trimmed by 0 bases and V by 2 bases; bases with no gene match: 9. Germline CDR1 KGHSH, CDR2 LQKENI. The CDR3 totals 18 residues. CDR3 sequence: CASSPIPGTGTSTDTQYF. CDR3 coding DNA: TGTGCCAGCTCACCAATCCCCGGGACAGGGACGAGCACAGATACGCAGTATTTT.

This CDR3 reads CASSPQGASYEQYF. The CDR3 DNA reads as TGTGCCAGCAGTCCACAGGGGGCCTCCTACGAGCAGTACTTC. The chain combines TRBV2 with TRBJ2-7; 9 positions match TRBD1. The germline V gene has CDR1 SNHLY and CDR2 FYNNEI. The CDR3 covers 14 residues. V shed 5 bases, J shed 0 bases, and the junction held 2 bases outside the gene matches. Combining the CDR3 with reference TRBV2 and TRBJ2-7 gives the whole variable domain EPEVTQTPSHQVTQMGQEVILRCVPISNHLYFYWYRQILGQKVEFLVSFYNNEISEKSEIFDDQFSVERPDGSNFTLKIRSTKLEDSAMYFCASSPQGASYEQYFGPGTRLTVT.

The V and J genes are TRBV5-1 and TRBJ2-2, with 9 positions matching TRBD1. The germline V gene has CDR1 SGHRS and CDR2 YFSETQ. This CDR3 contains 15 residues. J lost 6 bases, V lost 3 bases, and 6 bases had no gene match. The CDR3: CASSSGTGISGELFF. The DNA of the CDR3 is TGCGCCAGCAGCTCCGGGACAGGGATATCCGGGGAGCTGTTTTTT. The whole variable domain, filled in from reference TRBV5-1 and TRBJ2-2, reads KAGVTQTPRYLIKTRGQQVTLSCSPISGHRSVSWYQQTPGQGLQFLFEYFSETQRNKGNFPGRFSGRQFSNSRSEMNVSTLELGDSALYLCASSSGTGISGELFFGEGSRLTVL.

This sequence joins TRBV6-5 and TRBJ2-4; TRBD1 is a possible D gene (5 bases). Germline V gene sequence: CDR1 MNHEY, CDR2 SVGAGI. This CDR3 contains 14 residues. V lost 6 bases to trimming and J lost 5 bases, with 14 bases between them. The DNA for the CDR3 is TGTGCCAGCAGACCGCCCCAAGGGGAAAACATTCAGTACTTC. Translating gives CASRPPQGENIQYF.

This clone was picked up a small number of times. V usage is TRBV6-1 and J usage is TRBJ2-3; 8 nucleotides agree with TRBD2. Looked up from germline, CDR1 is MNHNS and CDR2 is SASEGT. Trimming took 3 bases from V and 0 from J; bases not matched to a gene: 2. This CDR3 comprises 15 residues. Here the CDR3 DNA reads TGTGCCAGCAGTGATCTAGCGGGTAGCACAGATACGCAGTATTTT. Amino acid sequence: CASSDLAGSTDTQYF.

The V gene is TRBV18, the J gene TRBJ1-1, with D perhaps TRBD1 (5 bases). Germline V gene sequence: CDR1 KGHSH, CDR2 LQKENI. V lost 0 bases and J 4 bases, leaving 15 bases between the germline ends. The CDR3 spans 16 residues. CDR3 bases: TGTGCCAGCTCACCACCCGGTACCTCAGGGACCACTGAAGCTTTCTTT. It codes for CASSPPGTSGTTEAFF. The complete variable domain, with remaining parts taken from reference TRBV18 and TRBJ1-1, reads NAGVMQNPRHLVRRRGQEARLRCSPMKGHSHVYWYRQLPEEGLKFMVYLQKENIIDESGMPKERFSAEFPKEGPSILRIQQVVRGDSAAYFCASSPPGTSGTTEAFFGQGTRLTVV.

This clone was seen a single time. The V gene is TRBV14, the J gene TRBJ1-1; a possible D gene is TRBD1 (6 bases). The CDR3 totals 14 residues. V dropped 4 bases and J dropped 4 bases, with 13 bases sitting between them. CDR1 is SGHDN, CDR2 FVKESK, per germline. This CDR3 is CASSRLQGGTEAFF. DNA of the CDR3: TGTGCCAGCAGCCGGCTACAGGGTGGCACTGAAGCTTTCTTT.

This chain links TRBV7-9 with TRBJ2-1; D is unresolved. V was cut by 5 bases and J by 3 bases, with 8 bases left in between. Per germline, CDR1 SEHNR and CDR2 FQNEAQ (reference sequence). This CDR3 spans 13 amino acids. CDR3 loop: CASSQTSYNEQFF. The CDR3, as DNA: TGTGCCAGCAGCCAAACAAGCTACAATGAGCAGTTCTTC.

The J gene is TRBJ2-7, the V gene TRBV10-3, with 12 bases that match TRBD2. The V gene's germline CDR1 is ENHRY and CDR2 SYGVKD. The CDR3 extends over 16 amino acids. With 3 bases clipped from V and 0 bases from J, the junction kept 3 bases outside the gene matches. The CDR3: CAISEPTSGSSYEQYF. CDR3 bases: TGTGCCATCAGTGAACCGACTAGCGGGAGCTCCTACGAGCAGTACTTC.

The J gene is TRBJ2-1, the V gene TRBV4-2, with TRBD1 identical over 8 bases. The CDR3 extends over 15 amino acids. CDR1 and CDR2 from the germline V gene are LGHNA and YNFKEQ. The trim removed 3 bases at V and 6 bases at J, leaving 7 bases unmatched. The CDR3 sequence: CASSQQQGEFNEQFF. In DNA, the CDR3 is TGTGCCAGCAGCCAGCAACAGGGGGAGTTCAATGAGCAGTTCTTC.

The rearrangement joins TRBV3-1 (or the pseudogene TRBV3-2) to TRBJ2-5, with 16 bases that match TRBD2. CDR1 is LGHDT, CDR2 YNNKEL, per germline (reference sequence). V shed 2 bases, J shed 9 bases, and the junction held 3 bases outside the gene matches. CDR3 length: 15 amino acids. The CDR3 nucleotides read TGTGCCAGCAGCCAACCGGGACTAGCGGGAGGGCCCCAGTACTTC. Its protein is CASSQPGLAGGPQYF.

This chain uses TRBV19 with TRBJ2-7; 10 bases line up with TRBD1. The CDR3 contains 15 residues. Germline V lookup: CDR1 LNHDA, CDR2 SQIVND (reference sequence). V shed 3 bases and J 5 bases; nucleotides not matched to a gene: 7. The CDR3 loop is CASSIPTGGIHEQYF. The CDR3 region has the DNA TGTGCCAGTAGTATCCCGACAGGGGGCATACACGAGCAGTACTTC. Filled out from reference TRBV19 and TRBJ2-7, the complete variable domain reads DGGITQSPKYLFRKEGQNVTLSCEQNLNHDAMYWYRQDPGQGLRLIYYSQIVNDFQKGDIAEGYSVSREKKESFPLTVTSAQKNPTAFYLCASSIPTGGIHEQYFGPGTRLTVT.

This chain joins TRBV6-5 and TRBJ2-1, with D hard to call. Trimming cost V 5 bases and J 8 bases, with 7 bases left between them. This CDR3 is built from 11 residues. Germline assignment: CDR1 MNHEY and CDR2 SVGAGI. Here the CDR3 DNA reads TGTGCCAGCAGTCCAGGTGATGAGCAGTTCTTC. Translating gives CASSPGDEQFF.

The chain uses TRBV2 and TRBJ2-7, with D unresolved. Per germline, CDR1 SNHLY and CDR2 FYNNEI. Trimming shortened V by 6 bases and J by 1 base, and 7 bases separated the two germline ends. The CDR3 covers 12 residues. The CDR3: CASRRLSYEQYF. The CDR3 coding sequence is TGTGCCAGCAGAAGGCTGTCCTACGAGCAGTACTTC.

This sequence joins TRBV7-9 and TRBJ1-4, with TRBD1 as a possible D gene (5 bases). The CDR3 consists of 14 residues. Deletions cut 2 bases from V and 8 bases from J, with 12 bases between. CDR1 is SEHNR and CDR2 is FQNEAQ in the germline V gene (reference sequence). The CDR3 protein is CASSLTGDLEKLFF. The CDR3 region has the DNA TGTGCCAGCAGCTTAACAGGAGACTTAGAAAAACTGTTTTTT. Full variable domain (missing parts from reference TRBV7-9 and TRBJ1-4): DTGVSQNPRHKITKRGQNVTFRCDPISEHNRLYWYRQTLGQGPEFLTYFQNEAQLEKSRLLSDRFSAERPKGSFSTLEIQRTEQGDSAMYLCASSLTGDLEKLFFGSGTQLSVL.